The rows below give T cell receptor beta chains drawn from one sample of a study of T-cell memory formation after mild COVID-19. TCRdb redid the calling of the 5' RACE reads with MiXCR, one entry per CDR3 protein. The table has 120,000 to 150,000 distinct CDR3 sequences, about a fifth seen once; the top ten hold 2% to 2.5%. Sequenced input: PBMCs or a T cell subset sorted from them (not recorded which). All receptors derive from an adult woman who had mild COVID-19 (a few samples of this study predate the infection). Cell type and time point are not known. The CDR3 runs from the conserved cysteine through the conserved F or W. Each record gives: V gene, J gene, D gene, clone size, CDR3 DNA, CDR3 protein. A D gene is named only where the DNA matches it firmly. Part of the rows lack a size; the others show once, few, many or a class for expanded clones.

v_gene: TRBV7-9
j_gene: TRBJ2-1
d_gene: TRBD2
abundance: NA
CDR3nt: TGTGCCAGCAACCCTCTGCGGACTAGCGGATTGTCGGGTGAGCAGTTCTTC
CDR3aa: CASNPLRTSGLSGEQFF

v_gene: TRBV20-1
j_gene: TRBJ1-2
d_gene: NA
abundance: NA
CDR3nt: TGCAGTGCTAGAGTTCAAGGGGTGGTGCGCGGCTACACCTTC
CDR3aa: CSARVQGVVRGYTF

v_gene: TRBV2
j_gene: TRBJ1-1
d_gene: TRBD1
abundance: few
CDR3nt: TGTGCCAGCAGTACGACAGGGGGAGGCACTGAAGCTTTCTTT
CDR3aa: CASSTTGGGTEAFF

v_gene: TRBV6-5
j_gene: TRBJ1-1
d_gene: NA
abundance: NA
CDR3nt: TGTGCCAGCAGTTACTCGCCGGAAACGGACACTGAAGCTTTCTTT
CDR3aa: CASSYSPETDTEAFF

v_gene: TRBV20-1
j_gene: TRBJ2-1
d_gene: NA
abundance: NA
CDR3nt: TGCAGTGCTCCGGGGCAGGGGCACGGTTACAATGAGCAGTTCTTC
CDR3aa: CSAPGQGHGYNEQFF

v_gene: TRBV7-9
j_gene: TRBJ1-4
d_gene: NA
abundance: NA
CDR3nt: TGTGCCAGCAGCTTAATCACGGATGAAAAACTGTTTTTT
CDR3aa: CASSLITDEKLFF

v_gene: TRBV24-1
j_gene: TRBJ2-1
d_gene: TRBD2
abundance: NA
CDR3nt: TGTGCCACCAGTGATTCCAGACTAGCGGTTTTCGATGAGCAGTTCTTC
CDR3aa: CATSDSRLAVFDEQFF

v_gene: TRBV12-3/TRBV12-4
j_gene: TRBJ2-1
d_gene: NA
abundance: few
CDR3nt: TGTGCCAGCAGTCCGGTGGGCCCATCCTACAATGAGCAGTTCTTC
CDR3aa: CASSPVGPSYNEQFF

v_gene: TRBV4-3
j_gene: TRBJ2-1
d_gene: TRBD2
abundance: once
CDR3nt: TGCGCCAGCAGCGTACGACTAGCGGGAGGATCTTCCGGGTCCGGCAATGAGCAGTTCTTC
CDR3aa: CASSVRLAGGSSGSGNEQFF

v_gene: TRBV5-1
j_gene: TRBJ2-1
d_gene: TRBD2
abundance: few
CDR3nt: TGCGCCAGCAGAGGGACTAGCGGAAAGGAGCAGTTCTTC
CDR3aa: CASRGTSGKEQFF

v_gene: TRBV5-1
j_gene: TRBJ1-3
d_gene: NA
abundance: NA
CDR3nt: TGCGCCAGCAGCTTTTTTGGGTCTGGAAACACCATATATTTT
CDR3aa: CASSFFGSGNTIYF

v_gene: TRBV29-1
j_gene: TRBJ2-5
d_gene: NA
abundance: NA
CDR3nt: TGCAGCGTTGTCGGGGCAGTTGGTATGACAGAGACCCAGTACTTC
CDR3aa: CSVVGAVGMTETQYF

v_gene: TRBV12-3/TRBV12-4
j_gene: TRBJ1-4
d_gene: NA
abundance: few
CDR3nt: TGTGCCAGCAGTTTCCCCGGACTTAATGAAAAACTGTTTTTT
CDR3aa: CASSFPGLNEKLFF

v_gene: TRBV7-2
j_gene: TRBJ2-7
d_gene: NA
abundance: NA
CDR3nt: TGTGCCAGCAGCAAGAAGTACGAGCAGTACTTC
CDR3aa: CASSKKYEQYF

v_gene: TRBV15
j_gene: TRBJ1-1
d_gene: NA
abundance: NA
CDR3nt: TGTGCCACCAGCAGAGATCGCGGCAGAAAGGGGTCCTTT
CDR3aa: CATSRDRGRKGSF

v_gene: TRBV4-1
j_gene: TRBJ1-2
d_gene: NA
abundance: NA
CDR3nt: TGCGCCAGCAGCAAAGGGTTACGGGGGACCCCCTCCCCTCATGGTCCCAATGGCTACACCTTC
CDR3aa: CASSKGLRGTPSPHGPNGYTF

v_gene: TRBV7-9
j_gene: TRBJ1-1
d_gene: NA
abundance: NA
CDR3nt: TGTGCCAGCAAAATGGACACTGAAGCTTTCTTT
CDR3aa: CASKMDTEAFF

v_gene: TRBV11-2
j_gene: TRBJ1-5
d_gene: NA
abundance: few
CDR3nt: TGTGCCAGCAGCCAGTTACAGTCCGGTCAGCCCCAGCATTTT
CDR3aa: CASSQLQSGQPQHF

v_gene: TRBV5-1
j_gene: TRBJ2-2
d_gene: TRBD2
abundance: NA
CDR3nt: TGCGCCAGCAGCTCGATCGCGGGGGGAGCCACCGGGGAGCTGTTTTTT
CDR3aa: CASSSIAGGATGELFF

v_gene: TRBV2
j_gene: TRBJ2-2
d_gene: NA
abundance: few
CDR3nt: TGTGCCAGCCGTTTGGCTACCGGGGAGCTGTTTTTT
CDR3aa: CASRLATGELFF

v_gene: TRBV6-5
j_gene: TRBJ2-2
d_gene: NA
abundance: few
CDR3nt: TGTGCCAGCAGTTACGGCAGGGGGCTCACTAGCGGGCTCGGGGAGCTGTTTTTT
CDR3aa: CASSYGRGLTSGLGELFF

v_gene: TRBV7-6
j_gene: TRBJ2-3
d_gene: NA
abundance: few
CDR3nt: TGTGCCAGCAGCTTAGTTTCCGTAGATACGCAGTATTTT
CDR3aa: CASSLVSVDTQYF

v_gene: TRBV20-1
j_gene: TRBJ2-7
d_gene: NA
abundance: few
CDR3nt: TGCAGTGCTAGACCGAGAAGATCCGGCAACTCCTACGAGCAGTACTTC
CDR3aa: CSARPRRSGNSYEQYF

v_gene: TRBV6-5
j_gene: TRBJ2-7
d_gene: TRBD2
abundance: NA
CDR3nt: TGTGCCAGCAGCACCACTAGCGGGGGTACCTACGAGCAGTACTTC
CDR3aa: CASSTTSGGTYEQYF

v_gene: TRBV12-3/TRBV12-4
j_gene: TRBJ1-1
d_gene: NA
abundance: NA
CDR3nt: TGTGCCAGCAGTTTAAATTTCAGGTTGGGCACTGAAGCTTTCTTT
CDR3aa: CASSLNFRLGTEAFF

v_gene: TRBV3-1
j_gene: TRBJ1-1
d_gene: NA
abundance: NA
CDR3nt: TGTGCCAGCAGCCAAGATACGGGGACTGAAGCTTTCTTT
CDR3aa: CASSQDTGTEAFF

v_gene: TRBV6-5
j_gene: TRBJ2-2
d_gene: TRBD2
abundance: few
CDR3nt: TGTGCCAGCAGGGCGGGACTAAACACCGGGGAGCTGTTTTTT
CDR3aa: CASRAGLNTGELFF

v_gene: TRBV29-1
j_gene: TRBJ1-1
d_gene: TRBD1
abundance: NA
CDR3nt: TGCAGCGCATGGACAGGCCCAGTTTCTGAAGCTTTCTTT
CDR3aa: CSAWTGPVSEAFF

v_gene: TRBV12-3/TRBV12-4
j_gene: TRBJ1-1
d_gene: TRBD1
abundance: few
CDR3nt: TGTGCCAGCAGTCCAACAGGGGGGCTGGGCACTGAAGCTTTCTTT
CDR3aa: CASSPTGGLGTEAFF

v_gene: TRBV27
j_gene: TRBJ1-2
d_gene: NA
abundance: NA
CDR3nt: TGTGCCAGCAGTTCCCCACTCCGGGGCCGACTGGGCTACACCTTC
CDR3aa: CASSSPLRGRLGYTF

v_gene: TRBV7-2
j_gene: TRBJ2-5
d_gene: NA
abundance: NA
CDR3nt: TGTGCCAGCAGCCCTCGGAGGGGCCAAGAGACCCAGTACTTC
CDR3aa: CASSPRRGQETQYF

v_gene: TRBV2
j_gene: TRBJ2-7
d_gene: TRBD2
abundance: few
CDR3nt: TGTGCCAGCAGACCTAGCGGCTACGAGCAGTACTTC
CDR3aa: CASRPSGYEQYF

v_gene: TRBV27
j_gene: TRBJ1-1
d_gene: TRBD1
abundance: few
CDR3nt: TGTGCCAGCAGTACTACCGGGACAGGGGGGAACACTGAAGCTTTCTTT
CDR3aa: CASSTTGTGGNTEAFF

v_gene: TRBV12-3/TRBV12-4
j_gene: TRBJ2-3
d_gene: NA
abundance: NA
CDR3nt: TGTGCCAGCAGTTCCGACAGTGGACACACAGATACGCAGTATTTT
CDR3aa: CASSSDSGHTDTQYF

v_gene: TRBV20-1
j_gene: TRBJ2-5
d_gene: NA
abundance: NA
CDR3nt: TGCAGTGCTCCGGGACGGCTACAAGAGACCCAGTACTTC
CDR3aa: CSAPGRLQETQYF

v_gene: TRBV4-1
j_gene: TRBJ2-5
d_gene: TRBD1
abundance: few
CDR3nt: TGCGCCAGCAGACCGGGACAGGGGGTAGAGACCCAGTACTTC
CDR3aa: CASRPGQGVETQYF

v_gene: TRBV24-1
j_gene: TRBJ2-3
d_gene: TRBD1
abundance: NA
CDR3nt: TGTGCCACCAGTGAACCCGGACAGGGCACAGATACGCAGTATTTT
CDR3aa: CATSEPGQGTDTQYF

v_gene: TRBV12-3/TRBV12-4
j_gene: TRBJ2-2
d_gene: NA
abundance: few
CDR3nt: TGTGCCAGCAGCCCCCTTCGGAACACCGGGGAGCTGTTTTTT
CDR3aa: CASSPLRNTGELFF

v_gene: TRBV10-3
j_gene: TRBJ2-7
d_gene: TRBD2
abundance: NA
CDR3nt: TGTGCCATCAGTGCCGTAGTCCGGGAGGCAGGGCAGTACTTC
CDR3aa: CAISAVVREAGQYF

v_gene: TRBV6-5
j_gene: TRBJ1-6
d_gene: TRBD1
abundance: NA
CDR3nt: TGTGCCAGCAGTTTTAGGACAGGGGGACCCTCCTATAATTCACCCCTCCACTTT
CDR3aa: CASSFRTGGPSYNSPLHF

v_gene: TRBV7-2
j_gene: TRBJ2-1
d_gene: TRBD2
abundance: few
CDR3nt: TGTGCCAGCAGCCTCACTAGCGGGGGGGCCGAGAATGAGCAGTTCTTC
CDR3aa: CASSLTSGGAENEQFF

v_gene: TRBV3-1
j_gene: TRBJ2-7
d_gene: NA
abundance: NA
CDR3nt: TGTGCCAGCAGCCAAGCACAAGAGCAGTACTTC
CDR3aa: CASSQAQEQYF

v_gene: TRBV29-1
j_gene: TRBJ2-7
d_gene: TRBD1
abundance: few
CDR3nt: TGCAGCGTTGGTATTGGACAGGGGGCTGACGAGCAGTACTTC
CDR3aa: CSVGIGQGADEQYF

v_gene: TRBV20-1
j_gene: TRBJ2-1
d_gene: NA
abundance: few
CDR3nt: TGCAGTGCTAGGTTGACTACCTCCTACAATGAGCAGTTCTTC
CDR3aa: CSARLTTSYNEQFF

v_gene: TRBV19
j_gene: TRBJ2-7
d_gene: NA
abundance: few
CDR3nt: TGTGCCAGTAGTATAAGGCCCGATAACAACTACGAGCAGTACTTC
CDR3aa: CASSIRPDNNYEQYF

v_gene: TRBV5-1
j_gene: TRBJ1-2
d_gene: NA
abundance: NA
CDR3nt: TGCGCCAGCAGCTTTACTGGGACCGTCGGAGACTATGGCTACACCTTC
CDR3aa: CASSFTGTVGDYGYTF

v_gene: TRBV7-2
j_gene: TRBJ1-5
d_gene: NA
abundance: NA
CDR3nt: TGTGCCAGCAGCCGGTCTACGTGGGCAGGTGATAGCAATCAGCCCCAGCATTTT
CDR3aa: CASSRSTWAGDSNQPQHF

v_gene: TRBV5-4
j_gene: TRBJ2-4
d_gene: NA
abundance: NA
CDR3nt: TGTGCCAGCAGCATGGGAGGCACGGGAAACATTCAGTACTTC
CDR3aa: CASSMGGTGNIQYF

v_gene: TRBV12-3/TRBV12-4
j_gene: TRBJ1-1
d_gene: NA
abundance: NA
CDR3nt: TGTGCCAGCAGTTTGGGGCCGGCTTTCTTT
CDR3aa: CASSLGPAFF

v_gene: TRBV7-2
j_gene: TRBJ2-7
d_gene: TRBD2
abundance: NA
CDR3nt: TGTGCCAGCAGCTTAGGGACTAGCATTCCAGGGGAGCAGTACTTC
CDR3aa: CASSLGTSIPGEQYF